This T cell receptor (beta chain) emerged from a study of cytomegalovirus exposure and HLA in healthy donors. On this clone: The antigen remains undetermined.

The primer mix had 60 Vbeta and 13 Jbeta primers. Data came from immunoSEQ multiplex PCR; TCRdb stores just in-frame clones and leaves some out. The data hold around 200,000 clones, with around 85% observed a single time. The CDR3 is made up of 12 amino acids. Germline lookup yields CDR1 LNHDA and CDR2 SQIVND (reference sequence). Germline trimming cut 8 bases from V and 1 base from J; bases unmatched to any gene: 0. Study-level findings and limits: Previous analysis showed most TCR beta V segments were productive about 87% or about 30% of the time. In vitro testing confirmed a few CMV-associated chains as specific for CMV antigens.

The sequence was collected from a man aged 35 to 55 in good health and CMV-seropositive. V and J are TRBV19 and TRBJ1-1; 8 bases align to TRBD1. Sequenced material: PBMCs. The CDR3: CASDRGNTEAFF. The CDR3 DNA follows: TGTGCCAGTGACAGGGGGAACACTGAAGCTTTCTTT.